This note documents a single T cell receptor (beta chain) sequence. V lost 3 bases and J 1 base, leaving 13 bases between the germline ends. The CDR3 runs to 16 residues. Germline loops: CDR1 LNHDA, CDR2 SQIVND (reference sequence). These data originate in a study of shared clonotypes between healthy human individuals. Selected positively for CCR7 and CD45RO-negative, naive CD8 cells excluded terminally differentiated effector memory CD45RA+ cells. Clones were read by immunoSEQ multiplex PCR, and TCRdb kept only the in-frame ones, dropping some. The table includes 800,000 to 950,000 clones, 96% detected once.

J is TRBJ2-1 and V is TRBV19; unclear D gene. The origin of this receptor is a man aged 25-45 years in good health. Sequenced: naive CD8+ T cells sorted from blood. The CDR3 loop is CASSIIELDSYNEQFF. The CDR3 region has the DNA TGTGCCAGTAGTATCATCGAATTAGATTCCTACAATGAGCAGTTCTTC. Based on the CDR3 plus reference TRBV19 and TRBJ2-1, the full variable domain is DGGITQSPKYLFRKEGQNVTLSCEQNLNHDAMYWYRQDPGQGLRLIYYSQIVNDFQKGDIAEGYSVSREKKESFPLTVTSAQKNPTAFYLCASSIIELDSYNEQFFGPGTRLTVL.